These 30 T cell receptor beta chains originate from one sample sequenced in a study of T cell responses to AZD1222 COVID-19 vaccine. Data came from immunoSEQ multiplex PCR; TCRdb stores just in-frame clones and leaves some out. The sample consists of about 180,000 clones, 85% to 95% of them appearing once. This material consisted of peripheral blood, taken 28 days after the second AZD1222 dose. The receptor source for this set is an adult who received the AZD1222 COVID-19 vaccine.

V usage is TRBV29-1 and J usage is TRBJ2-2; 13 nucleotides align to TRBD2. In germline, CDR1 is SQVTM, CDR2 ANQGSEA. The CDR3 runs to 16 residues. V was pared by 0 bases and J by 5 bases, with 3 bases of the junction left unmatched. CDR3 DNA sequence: TGCAGCGTTGAAGACGCGACTAGCGGGGGGACCGGGGAGCTGTTTTTT. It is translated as CSVEDATSGGTGELFF.

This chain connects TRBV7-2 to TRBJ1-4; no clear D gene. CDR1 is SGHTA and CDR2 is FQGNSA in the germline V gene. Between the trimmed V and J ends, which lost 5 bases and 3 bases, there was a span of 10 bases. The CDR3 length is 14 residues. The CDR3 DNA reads TGTGCCAGCAGCGTAGGTCCCTCTAATGAAAAACTGTTTTTT. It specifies CASSVGPSNEKLFF.

CDR3 region: CASSKSGRANSPLHF. CDR3 sequence (DNA): TGTGCCAGCAGCAAAAGCGGCAGGGCCAATTCACCCCTCCACTTT. The gene calls are TRBV21-1 and TRBJ1-6. TRBV21-1 is a pseudogene locus. The CDR3 sequence is 15 residues long.

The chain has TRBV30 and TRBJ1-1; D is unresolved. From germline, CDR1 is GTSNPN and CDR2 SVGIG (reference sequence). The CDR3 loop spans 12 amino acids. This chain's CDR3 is CARAETRTEAFF. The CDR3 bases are TGTGCACGAGCGGAAACCCGCACTGAAGCTTTCTTT.

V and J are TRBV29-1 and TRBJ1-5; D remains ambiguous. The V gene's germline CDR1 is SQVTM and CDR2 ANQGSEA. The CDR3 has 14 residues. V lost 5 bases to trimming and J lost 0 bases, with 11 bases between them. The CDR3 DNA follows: TGCAGCGTTTCCTACGGAGATAGCAATCAGCCCCAGCATTTT. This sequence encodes CSVSYGDSNQPQHF.

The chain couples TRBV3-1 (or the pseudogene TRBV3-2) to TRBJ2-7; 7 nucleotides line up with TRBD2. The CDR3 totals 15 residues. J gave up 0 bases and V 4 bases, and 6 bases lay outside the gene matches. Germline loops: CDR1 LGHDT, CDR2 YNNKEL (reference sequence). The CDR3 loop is CASSLAASGSYEQYF. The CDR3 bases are TGTGCCAGCAGCCTCGCGGCTAGCGGCTCCTACGAGCAGTACTTC.

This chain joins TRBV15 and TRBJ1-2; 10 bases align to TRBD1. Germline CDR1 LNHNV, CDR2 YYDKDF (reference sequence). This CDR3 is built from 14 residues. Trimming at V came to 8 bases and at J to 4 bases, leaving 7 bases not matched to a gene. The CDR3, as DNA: TGTGCCACCTACCGGACAGGGGGGAGCTATGGCTACACCTTC. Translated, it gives CATYRTGGSYGYTF.

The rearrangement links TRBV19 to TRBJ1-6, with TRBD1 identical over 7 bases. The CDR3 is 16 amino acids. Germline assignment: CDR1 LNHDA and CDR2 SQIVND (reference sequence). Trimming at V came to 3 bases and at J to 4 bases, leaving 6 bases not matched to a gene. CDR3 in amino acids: CASSITGQEYNSPLHF. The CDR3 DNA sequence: TGTGCCAGTAGTATCACCGGACAGGAATATAATTCACCCCTCCACTTT. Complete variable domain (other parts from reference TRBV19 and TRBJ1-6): DGGITQSPKYLFRKEGQNVTLSCEQNLNHDAMYWYRQDPGQGLRLIYYSQIVNDFQKGDIAEGYSVSREKKESFPLTVTSAQKNPTAFYLCASSITGQEYNSPLHFGNGTRLTVT.

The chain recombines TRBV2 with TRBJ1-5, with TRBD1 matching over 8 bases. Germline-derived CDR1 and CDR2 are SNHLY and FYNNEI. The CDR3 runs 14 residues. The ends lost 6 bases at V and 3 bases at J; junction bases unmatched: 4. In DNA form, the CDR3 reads TGTGCCAGCAGGGGACAGGTTATCAATCAGCCCCAGCATTTT. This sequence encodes CASRGQVINQPQHF.

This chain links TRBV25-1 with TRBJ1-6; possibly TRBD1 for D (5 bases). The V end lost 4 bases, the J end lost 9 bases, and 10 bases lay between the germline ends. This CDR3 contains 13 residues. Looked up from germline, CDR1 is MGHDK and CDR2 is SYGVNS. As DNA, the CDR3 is TGTGCCAGCAGTGGTCAACAGGTTTCACCCCTCCACTTT. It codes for CASSGQQVSPLHF.

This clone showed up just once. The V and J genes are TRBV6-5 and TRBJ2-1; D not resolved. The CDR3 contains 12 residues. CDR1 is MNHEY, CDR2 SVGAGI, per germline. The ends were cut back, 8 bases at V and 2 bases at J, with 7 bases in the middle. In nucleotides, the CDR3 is TGTGCCAGCCTCCTGACCTACAATGAGCAGTTCTTC. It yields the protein CASLLTYNEQFF.

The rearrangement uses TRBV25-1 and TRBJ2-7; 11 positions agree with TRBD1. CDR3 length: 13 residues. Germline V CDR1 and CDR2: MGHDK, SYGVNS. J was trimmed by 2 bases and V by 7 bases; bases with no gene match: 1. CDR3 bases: TGTGCCAGCATGGGACAGGGGGCCTACGAGCAGTACTTC. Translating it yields CASMGQGAYEQYF.

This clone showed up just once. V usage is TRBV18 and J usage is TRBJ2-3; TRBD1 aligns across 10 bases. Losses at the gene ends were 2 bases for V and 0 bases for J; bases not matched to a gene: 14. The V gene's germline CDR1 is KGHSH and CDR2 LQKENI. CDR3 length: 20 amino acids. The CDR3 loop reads CASSPTRGMGTGDSTDTQYF. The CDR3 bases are TGTGCCAGCTCACCAACCAGAGGGATGGGGACAGGGGATAGCACAGATACGCAGTATTTT.

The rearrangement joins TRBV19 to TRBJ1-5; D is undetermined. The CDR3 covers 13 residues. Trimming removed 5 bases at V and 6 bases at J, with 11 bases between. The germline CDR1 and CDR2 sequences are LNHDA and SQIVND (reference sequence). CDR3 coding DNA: TGTGCCAGTAGTGCCAACAGTTTTCAGCCCCAGCATTTT. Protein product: CASSANSFQPQHF.

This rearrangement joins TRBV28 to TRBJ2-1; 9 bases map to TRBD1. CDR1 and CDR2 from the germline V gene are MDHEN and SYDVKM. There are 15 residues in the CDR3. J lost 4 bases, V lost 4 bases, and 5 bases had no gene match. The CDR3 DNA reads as TGTGCCAGCAGTTCGACAGGGGGTAGGTACAATGAGCAGTTCTTC. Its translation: CASSSTGGRYNEQFF.

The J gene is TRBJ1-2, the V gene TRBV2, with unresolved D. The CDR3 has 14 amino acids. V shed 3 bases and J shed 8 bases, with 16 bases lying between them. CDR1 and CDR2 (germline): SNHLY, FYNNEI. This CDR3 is CASSDRDSLWGYTF. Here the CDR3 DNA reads TGTGCCAGCAGTGACCGGGATTCCCTTTGGGGCTACACCTTC.

In DNA, the CDR3 is TGTGCCAGCAGCTTGAGTCAGGCGTATAACTATGGCTACACCTTC. It encodes CASSLSQAYNYGYTF. This sequence joins TRBV5-6 and TRBJ1-2; unclear D gene. Trimming removed 1 base from V and 1 base from J, with 11 bases in between. Germline values: CDR1 SGHDT, CDR2 YYEEEE. The CDR3 is 15 residues long.

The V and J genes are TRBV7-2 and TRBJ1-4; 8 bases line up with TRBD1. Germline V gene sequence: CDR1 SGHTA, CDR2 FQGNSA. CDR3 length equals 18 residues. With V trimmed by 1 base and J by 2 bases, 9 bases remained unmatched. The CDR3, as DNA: TGTGCCAGCAGCTTAGGACAGGGGAAAGGCGGCACTAATGAAAAACTGTTTTTT. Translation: CASSLGQGKGGTNEKLFF.

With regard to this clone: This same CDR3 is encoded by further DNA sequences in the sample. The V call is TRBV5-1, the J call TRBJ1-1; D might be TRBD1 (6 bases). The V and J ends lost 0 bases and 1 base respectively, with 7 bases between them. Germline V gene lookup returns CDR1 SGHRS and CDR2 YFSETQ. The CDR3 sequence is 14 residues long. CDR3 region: CASSLGTANTEAFF. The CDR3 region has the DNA TGCGCCAGCAGCTTGGGGACAGCGAACACTGAAGCTTTCTTT.

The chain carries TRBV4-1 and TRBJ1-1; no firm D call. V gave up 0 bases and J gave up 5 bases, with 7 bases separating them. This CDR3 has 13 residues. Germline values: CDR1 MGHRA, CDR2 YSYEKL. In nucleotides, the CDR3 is TGCGCCAGCAGCCAAGACCCCCGAACTGAAGCTTTCTTT. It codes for CASSQDPRTEAFF.

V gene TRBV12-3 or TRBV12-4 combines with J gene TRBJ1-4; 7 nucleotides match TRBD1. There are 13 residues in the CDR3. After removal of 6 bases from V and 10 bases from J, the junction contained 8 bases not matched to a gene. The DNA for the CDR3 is TGTGCCAGCAGGGAGACAGGGAAGGGAAAACTGTTTTTT. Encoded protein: CASRETGKGKLFF.

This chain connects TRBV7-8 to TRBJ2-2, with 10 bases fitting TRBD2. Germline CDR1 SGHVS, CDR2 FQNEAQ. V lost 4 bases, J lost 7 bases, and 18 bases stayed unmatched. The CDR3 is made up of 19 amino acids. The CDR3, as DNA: TGTGCCAGCAGCTCTCCCCCTAAGCGGGAGGGCCGAGGTGGCGGGGAGCTGTTTTTT. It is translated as CASSSPPKREGRGGGELFF.

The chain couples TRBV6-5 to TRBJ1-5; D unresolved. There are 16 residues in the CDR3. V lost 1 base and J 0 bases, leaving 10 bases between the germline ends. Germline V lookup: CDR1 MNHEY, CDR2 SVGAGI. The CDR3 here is CASSYLSGHSNQPQHF. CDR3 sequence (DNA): TGTGCCAGCAGTTACTTATCGGGTCATAGCAATCAGCCCCAGCATTTT.

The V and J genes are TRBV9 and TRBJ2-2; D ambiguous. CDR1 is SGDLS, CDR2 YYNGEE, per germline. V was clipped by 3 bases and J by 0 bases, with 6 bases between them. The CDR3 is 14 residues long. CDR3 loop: CASSEGTNTGELFF. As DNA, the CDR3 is TGTGCCAGCAGCGAAGGAACGAACACCGGGGAGCTGTTTTTT.

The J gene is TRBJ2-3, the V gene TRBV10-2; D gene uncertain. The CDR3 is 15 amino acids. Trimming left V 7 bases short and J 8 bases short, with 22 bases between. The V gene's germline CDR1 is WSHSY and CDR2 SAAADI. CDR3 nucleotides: TGCGCCAGCATAGAAGGACCCAACCTTGTTAGTACGCAGTATTTT. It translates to CASIEGPNLVSTQYF.

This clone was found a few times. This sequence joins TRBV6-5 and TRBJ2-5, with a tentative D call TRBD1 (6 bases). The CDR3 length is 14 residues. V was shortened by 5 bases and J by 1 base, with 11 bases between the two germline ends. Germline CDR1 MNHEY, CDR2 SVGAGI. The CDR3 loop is CASSPRGPQETQYF. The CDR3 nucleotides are TGTGCCAGCAGTCCCAGGGGACCCCAAGAGACCCAGTACTTC.

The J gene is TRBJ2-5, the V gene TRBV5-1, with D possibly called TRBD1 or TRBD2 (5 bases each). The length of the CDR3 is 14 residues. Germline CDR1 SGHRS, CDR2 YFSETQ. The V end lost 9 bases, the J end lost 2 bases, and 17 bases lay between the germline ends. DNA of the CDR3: TGCGCCACCGCCGGGAAGGGGATTCAAGAGACCCAGTACTTC. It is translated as CATAGKGIQETQYF.

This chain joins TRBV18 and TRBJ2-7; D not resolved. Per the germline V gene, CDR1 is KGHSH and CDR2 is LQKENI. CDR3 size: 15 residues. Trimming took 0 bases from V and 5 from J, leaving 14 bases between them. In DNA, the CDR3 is TGTGCCAGCTCACCACCCAATCTAGTTAGCCACGAGCAGTACTTC. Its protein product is CASSPPNLVSHEQYF. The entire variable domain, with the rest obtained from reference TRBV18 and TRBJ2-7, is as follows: NAGVMQNPRHLVRRRGQEARLRCSPMKGHSHVYWYRQLPEEGLKFMVYLQKENIIDESGMPKERFSAEFPKEGPSILRIQQVVRGDSAAYFCASSPPNLVSHEQYFGPGTRLTVT.

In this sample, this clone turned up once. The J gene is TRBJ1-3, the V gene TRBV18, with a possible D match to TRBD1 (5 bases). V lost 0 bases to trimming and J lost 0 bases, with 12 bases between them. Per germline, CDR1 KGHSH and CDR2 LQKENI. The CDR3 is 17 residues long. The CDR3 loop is CASSPPRGSSSGNTIYF. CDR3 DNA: TGTGCCAGCTCACCACCTCGGGGCTCGAGCTCTGGAAACACCATATATTTT.

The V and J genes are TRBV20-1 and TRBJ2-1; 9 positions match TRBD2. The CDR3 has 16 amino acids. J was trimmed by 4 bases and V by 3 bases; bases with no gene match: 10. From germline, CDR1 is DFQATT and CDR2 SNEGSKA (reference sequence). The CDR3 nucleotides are TGCAGTGCTAGTCGTGGGGGGACTAGCATTTACAATGAGCAGTTCTTC. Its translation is CSASRGGTSIYNEQFF.